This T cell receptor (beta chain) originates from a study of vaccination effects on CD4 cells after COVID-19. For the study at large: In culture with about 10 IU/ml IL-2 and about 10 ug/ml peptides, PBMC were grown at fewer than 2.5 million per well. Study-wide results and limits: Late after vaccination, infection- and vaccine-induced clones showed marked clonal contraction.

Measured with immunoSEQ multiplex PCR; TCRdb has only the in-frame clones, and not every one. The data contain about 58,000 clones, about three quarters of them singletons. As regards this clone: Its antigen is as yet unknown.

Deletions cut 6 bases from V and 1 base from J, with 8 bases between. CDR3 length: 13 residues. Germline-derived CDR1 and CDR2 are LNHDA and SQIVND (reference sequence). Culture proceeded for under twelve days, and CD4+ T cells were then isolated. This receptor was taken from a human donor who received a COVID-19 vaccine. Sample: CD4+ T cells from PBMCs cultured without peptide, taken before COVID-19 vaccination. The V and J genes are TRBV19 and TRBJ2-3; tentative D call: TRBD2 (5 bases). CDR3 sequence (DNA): TGTGCCAGTAGAGACGGGGGCACAGATACGCAGTATTTT. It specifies CASRDGGTDTQYF.